The 4 T cell receptor beta chains given below trace back to one sample, sequenced in a study of T-cell memory formation after mild COVID-19 (dated by TCRdb to the early 2020s). The library was prepared using 5' RACE. Instrument on record: Illumina NovaSeq 6000. Using fastp at Q25 and MiXCR, TCRdb reprocessed the public reads and kept productive beta chains. Records with the same CDR3 protein are collapsed into one entry carrying the most frequent genes and DNA. Recorded for this sample are 400,000 or so distinct CDR3 sequences; 20% of them occurred a single time. Approximately 8.4% of the sample lies in the top ten. Sequenced input: PBMCs or a T cell subset sorted from them (not recorded which). The receptors come from an adult woman who had mild COVID-19 (a few samples of this study predate the infection). The sample titles of this study are shuffled in the database, so cell type and time point are left out; the donor was told from shared clones.

A word on this clonotype: The junction and the germline gene differ at one end; a read error may be behind it. DNA for the CDR3: TGTGCCAGCAATTTAAGGGAAAATCAGCCCCAGCATTTT. Translation: CASNLRENQPQHF. The genes are TRBV12-3 or TRBV12-4 and TRBJ1-5; D is undetermined. This CDR3 is 13 amino acids long.

The chain couples TRBV7-2 to TRBJ2-2; D not resolved. Trimming took off 5 bases at V and 2 bases at J, with 12 bases between the two ends. CDR3 length: 15 residues. Germline V lookup: CDR1 SGHTA, CDR2 FQGNSA. The DNA of the CDR3 is TGTGCCAGCAGCCCATTCGCGGCCAACACCGGGGAGCTGTTTTTT. As protein: CASSPFAANTGELFF.

Comments on this clonotype: A single base separates this from a much larger clone, so it may be a read error. The chain carries TRBV6-5 and TRBJ2-2; 7 bases match TRBD1. The CDR3 is made up of 14 amino acids. The V and J ends lost 4 bases and 4 bases, in that order; junction bases with no gene match: 3. Germline V CDR1 and CDR2: MNHEY, SVGAGI. CDR3 bases: TGTGCCAGCAGTTGGGCAGGGGGCACCGGGGAGCTGTTTTTT. It encodes CASSWAGGTGELFF.

This clonotype appeared many times. This chain links TRBV4-1 with TRBJ2-7, with 9 bases lining up with TRBD1. The CDR3 is 14 amino acids. Germline V gene data show CDR1 as MGHRA and CDR2 as YSYEKL. V lost 4 bases to trimming and J lost 5 bases; unmatched junction nucleotides: 6. In DNA form, the CDR3 reads TGCGCCAGCAGCCCCGGGACAGGGATCCACGAGCAGTACTTC. Translated: CASSPGTGIHEQYF.